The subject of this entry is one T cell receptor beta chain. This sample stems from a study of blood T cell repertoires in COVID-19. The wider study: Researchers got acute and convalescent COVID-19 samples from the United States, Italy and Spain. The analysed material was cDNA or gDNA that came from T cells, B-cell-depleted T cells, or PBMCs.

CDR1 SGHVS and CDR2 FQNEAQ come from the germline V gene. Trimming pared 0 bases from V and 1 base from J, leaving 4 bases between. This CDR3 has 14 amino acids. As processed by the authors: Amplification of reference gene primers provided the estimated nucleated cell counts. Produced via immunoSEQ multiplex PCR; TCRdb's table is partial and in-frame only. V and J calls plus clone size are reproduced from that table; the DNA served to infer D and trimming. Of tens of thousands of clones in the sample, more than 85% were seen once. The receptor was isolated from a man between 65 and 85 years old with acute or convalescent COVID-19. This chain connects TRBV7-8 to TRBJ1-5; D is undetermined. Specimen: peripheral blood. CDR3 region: CASSLARSNQPQHF. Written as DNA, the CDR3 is TGTGCCAGCAGCTTAGCGCGAAGCAATCAGCCCCAGCATTTT.